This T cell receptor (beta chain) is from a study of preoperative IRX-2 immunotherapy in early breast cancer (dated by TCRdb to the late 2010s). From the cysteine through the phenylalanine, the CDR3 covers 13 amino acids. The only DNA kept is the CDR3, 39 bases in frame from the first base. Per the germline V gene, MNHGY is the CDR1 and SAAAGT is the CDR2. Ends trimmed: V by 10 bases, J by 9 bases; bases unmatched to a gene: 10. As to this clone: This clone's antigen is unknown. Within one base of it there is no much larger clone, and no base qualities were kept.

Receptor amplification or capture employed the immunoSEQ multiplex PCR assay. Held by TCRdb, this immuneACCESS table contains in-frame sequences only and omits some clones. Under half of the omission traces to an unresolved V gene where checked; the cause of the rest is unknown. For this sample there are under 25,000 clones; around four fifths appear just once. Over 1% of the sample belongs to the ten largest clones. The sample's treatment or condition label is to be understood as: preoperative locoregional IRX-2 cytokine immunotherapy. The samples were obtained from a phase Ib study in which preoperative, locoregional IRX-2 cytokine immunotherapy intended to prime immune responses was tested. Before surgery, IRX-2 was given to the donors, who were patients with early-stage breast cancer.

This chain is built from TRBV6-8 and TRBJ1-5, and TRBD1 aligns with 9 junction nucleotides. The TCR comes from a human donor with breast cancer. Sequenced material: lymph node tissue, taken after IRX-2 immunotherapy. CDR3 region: CAIRGTGSGPQHF. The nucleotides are TGTGCCATCAGGGGGACAGGGTCTGGGCCCCAGCATTTT.